The clone carrying this TCR beta chain came up many times. Its matching antigen is unknown. These data are taken from a study of T cells in Graves' hyperthyroidism and ophthalmopathy. Thyroid ultrasound and orbital computed tomography, with clinical symptoms and serum thyroxine and TRAb, informed diagnoses. The PBMCs were taken from more than 8 ml of fresh peripheral blood. Germline-derived CDR1 and CDR2 are SGHRS and YFSETQ. CDR3 length: 15 amino acids. V lost 0 bases, J lost 3 bases, and 6 bases stayed unmatched. Whole-study findings and limits: Blood also held most thyroid clonotypes expanded beyond 0.001.

The CDR3 regions of TCR beta were amplified from RNA transcripts. TCR CDR3 underwent first-round RT-PCR with the HTBI primer set. Each CDR3 protein gets one entry after TCRdb re-called the multiplex PCR reads with MiXCR. This table holds under 750,000 distinct CDR3 sequences, approximately 18% found once. Sequencing was carried out using blood. V is TRBV5-1 and J is TRBJ2-7, with 7 bases that match TRBD1. The sequence was obtained from a woman aged 45-60 years with Graves' hyperthyroidism that later progressed to Graves' ophthalmopathy. CDR3 bases: TGCGCCAGCAGCTTGGCCAGGACAGGCGTCTACGAGCAGTACTTC. This encodes CASSLARTGVYEQYF. Full variable domain (rest looked up from reference TRBV5-1 and TRBJ2-7): KAGVTQTPRYLIKTRGQQVTLSCSPISGHRSVSWYQQTPGQGLQFLFEYFSETQRNKGNFPGRFSGRQFSNSRSEMNVSTLELGDSALYLCASSLARTGVYEQYFGPGTRLTVT.